This T cell receptor (beta chain) was identified during a study of regulatory T cells in long-lasting Graves disease. Study observations and caveats: Public clonotype sharing was higher in persistent than newly diagnosed patients.

Time point given: newly diagnosed GD, antithyroid drugs for less than 3 months. Scientists built the TCR library using RNA that was extracted from PBMCs. Diagnosis followed American Thyroid Association guidelines for Graves' disease. J gave up 6 bases and V 0 bases, and 13 bases lay outside the gene matches. The CDR3 extends over 18 amino acids. Germline V gene data show CDR1 as LGHNA and CDR2 as YSLEER. As to this clonotype: Its antigen is still unknown.

With iRepertoire HTBI primers and Arm-PCR of CDR3 regions, TCR beta libraries were built. MiXCR was run by TCRdb on the multiplex PCR reads, yielding one entry per CDR3 protein. The table records roughly 520,000 distinct CDR3 sequences, 12% of them present only once. In addition, the sample was reused for a study of T cells in Graves' hyperthyroidism and ophthalmopathy. From that paper: The HTBI set primed first-round TCR CDR3 RT-PCR. Ophthalmopathy was told apart from stable hyperthyroidism by a 13 V-J model.

The clonotype comes from a woman aged 25 to 39 with Graves disease. The sequences come from peripheral blood mononuclear cells (PBMCs), collected at new diagnosis, from a patient treated with antithyroid drugs. V gene TRBV4-3 combines with J gene TRBJ2-2; the match to TRBD2 covers 7 bases. The CDR3 DNA sequence: TGCGCCAGCAGCCAAGATTGGGCGGGAGAACGGCCAGCCGGGGAGCTGTTTTTT. As protein: CASSQDWAGERPAGELFF.